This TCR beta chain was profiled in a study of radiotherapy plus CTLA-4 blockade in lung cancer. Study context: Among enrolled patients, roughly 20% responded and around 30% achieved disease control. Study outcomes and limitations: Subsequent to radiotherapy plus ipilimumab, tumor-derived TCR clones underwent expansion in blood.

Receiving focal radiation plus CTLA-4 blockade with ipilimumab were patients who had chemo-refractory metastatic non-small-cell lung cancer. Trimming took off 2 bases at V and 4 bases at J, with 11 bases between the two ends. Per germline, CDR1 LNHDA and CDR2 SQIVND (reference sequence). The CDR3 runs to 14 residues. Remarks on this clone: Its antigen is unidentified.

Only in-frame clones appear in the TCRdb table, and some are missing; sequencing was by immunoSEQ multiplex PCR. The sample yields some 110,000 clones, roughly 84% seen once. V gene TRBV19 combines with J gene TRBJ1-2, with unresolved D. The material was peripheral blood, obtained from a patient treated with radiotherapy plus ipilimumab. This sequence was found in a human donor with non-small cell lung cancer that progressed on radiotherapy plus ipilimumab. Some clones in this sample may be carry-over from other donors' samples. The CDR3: CASSIHSSFYGYTF. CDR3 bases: TGTGCCAGTAGTATACACTCCTCATTCTATGGCTACACCTTC.